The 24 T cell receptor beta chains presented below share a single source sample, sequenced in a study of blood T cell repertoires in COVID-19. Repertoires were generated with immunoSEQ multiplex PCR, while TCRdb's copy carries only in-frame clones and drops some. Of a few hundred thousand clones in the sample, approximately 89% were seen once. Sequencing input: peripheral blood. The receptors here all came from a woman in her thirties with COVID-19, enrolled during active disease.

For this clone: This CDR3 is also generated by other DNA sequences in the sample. The CDR3 reads CASSLQGANYGYTF. The DNA for the CDR3 is TGTGCCAGTAGTCTCCAGGGGGCAAACTATGGCTACACCTTC. The V gene is TRBV19, the J gene TRBJ1-2, with 8 bases matching TRBD1. Per the germline V gene, CDR1 is LNHDA and CDR2 is SQIVND (reference sequence). CDR3 length: 14 amino acids. Losses at the gene ends were 5 bases for V and 2 bases for J; bases not matched to a gene: 4.

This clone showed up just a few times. CDR3 DNA sequence: TGTGCCAGCAAGGGACAGTTCTATGGCTACACCTTC. Protein: CASKGQFYGYTF. The chain is built from TRBV27 and TRBJ1-2, with 7 bases that match TRBD1. The ends lost 7 bases at V and 4 bases at J; junction bases unmatched: 3. There are 12 residues in the CDR3. Germline V lookup: CDR1 MNHEY, CDR2 SMNVEV (reference sequence).

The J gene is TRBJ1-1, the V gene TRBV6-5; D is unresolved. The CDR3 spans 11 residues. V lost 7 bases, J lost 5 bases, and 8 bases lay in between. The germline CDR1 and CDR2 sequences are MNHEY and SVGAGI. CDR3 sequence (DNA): TGTGCCAGCACCGGGGAAACTGAAGCTTTCTTT. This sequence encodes CASTGETEAFF.

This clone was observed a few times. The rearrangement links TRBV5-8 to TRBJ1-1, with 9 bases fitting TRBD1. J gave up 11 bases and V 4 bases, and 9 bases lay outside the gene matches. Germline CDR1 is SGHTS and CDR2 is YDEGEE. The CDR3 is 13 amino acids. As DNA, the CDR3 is TGTGCCAGCAGCCCGGGACAGGGACGGTCTGCTTTCTTT. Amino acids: CASSPGQGRSAFF.

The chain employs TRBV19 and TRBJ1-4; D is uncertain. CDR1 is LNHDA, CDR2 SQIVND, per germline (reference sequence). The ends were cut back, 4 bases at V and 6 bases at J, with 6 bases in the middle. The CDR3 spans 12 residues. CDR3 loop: CASSTPDEKLFF. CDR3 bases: TGTGCCAGTAGTACTCCGGATGAAAAACTGTTTTTT.

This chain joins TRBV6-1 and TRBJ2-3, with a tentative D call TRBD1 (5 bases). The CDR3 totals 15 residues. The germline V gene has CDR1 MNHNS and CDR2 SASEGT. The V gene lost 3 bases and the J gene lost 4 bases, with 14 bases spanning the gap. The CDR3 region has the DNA TGTGCCAGCAGTGATATGACTTTAGGGGCAGATACGCAGTATTTT. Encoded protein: CASSDMTLGADTQYF.

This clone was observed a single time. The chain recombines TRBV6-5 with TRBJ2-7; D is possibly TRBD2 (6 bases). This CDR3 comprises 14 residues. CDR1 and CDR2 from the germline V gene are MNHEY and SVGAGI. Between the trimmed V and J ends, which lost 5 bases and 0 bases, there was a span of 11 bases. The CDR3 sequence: CASSRRESSYEQYF. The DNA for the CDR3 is TGTGCCAGCAGTCGGCGGGAAAGCTCCTACGAGCAGTACTTC.

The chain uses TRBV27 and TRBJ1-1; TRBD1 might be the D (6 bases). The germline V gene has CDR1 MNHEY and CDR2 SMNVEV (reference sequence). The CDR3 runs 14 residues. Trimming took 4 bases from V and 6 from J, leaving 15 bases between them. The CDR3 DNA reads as TGTGCCAGCAGTTCCATGACAGGCTCGGCTGAAGCTTTCTTT. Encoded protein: CASSSMTGSAEAFF.

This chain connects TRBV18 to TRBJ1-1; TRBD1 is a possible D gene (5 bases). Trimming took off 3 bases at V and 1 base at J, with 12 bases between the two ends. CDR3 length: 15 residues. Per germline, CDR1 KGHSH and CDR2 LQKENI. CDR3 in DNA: TGTGCCAGCTCACCGGTGGTTCAGGGGAACACTGAAGCTTTCTTT. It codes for CASSPVVQGNTEAFF.

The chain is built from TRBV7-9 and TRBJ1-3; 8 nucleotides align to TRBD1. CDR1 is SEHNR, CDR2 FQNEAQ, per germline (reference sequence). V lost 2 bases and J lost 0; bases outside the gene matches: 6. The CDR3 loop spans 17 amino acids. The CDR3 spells CASSLISGGDSGNTIYF. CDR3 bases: TGTGCCAGCAGCTTAATCTCAGGGGGCGACTCTGGAAACACCATATATTTT.

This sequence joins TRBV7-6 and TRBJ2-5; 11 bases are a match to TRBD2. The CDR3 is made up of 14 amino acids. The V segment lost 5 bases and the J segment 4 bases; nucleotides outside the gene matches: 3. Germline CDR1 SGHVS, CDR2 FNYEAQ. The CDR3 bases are TGTGCCAGCAGCCCGACTAGCGGGGTAGAGACCCAGTACTTC. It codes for CASSPTSGVETQYF.

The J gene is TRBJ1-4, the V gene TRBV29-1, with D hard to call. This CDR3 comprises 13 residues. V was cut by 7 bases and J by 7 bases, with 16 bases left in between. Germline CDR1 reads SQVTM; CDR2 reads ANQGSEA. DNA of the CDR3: TGCAGCGCTCGGACTCTATGGGGTGAAAAACTGTTTTTT. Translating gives CSARTLWGEKLFF.

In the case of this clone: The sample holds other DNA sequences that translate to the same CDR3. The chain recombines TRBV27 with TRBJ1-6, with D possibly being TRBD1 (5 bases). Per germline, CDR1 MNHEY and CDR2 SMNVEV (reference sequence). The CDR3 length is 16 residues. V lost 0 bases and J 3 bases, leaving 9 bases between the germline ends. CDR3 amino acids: CASSLSAGNYNSPLHF. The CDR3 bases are TGTGCCAGCAGTTTATCCGCAGGGAACTATAATTCACCCCTCCACTTT.

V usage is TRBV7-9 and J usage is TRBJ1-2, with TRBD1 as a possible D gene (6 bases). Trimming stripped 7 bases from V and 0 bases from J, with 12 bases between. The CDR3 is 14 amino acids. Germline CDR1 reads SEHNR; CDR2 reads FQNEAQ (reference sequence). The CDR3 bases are TGTGCCAGCAACATGGACAGTTCTAACTATGGCTACACCTTC. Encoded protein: CASNMDSSNYGYTF. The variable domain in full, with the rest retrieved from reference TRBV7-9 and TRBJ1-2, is DTGVSQNPRHKITKRGQNVTFRCDPISEHNRLYWYRQTLGQGPEFLTYFQNEAQLEKSRLLSDRFSAERPKGSFSTLEIQRTEQGDSAMYLCASNMDSSNYGYTFGSGTRLTVV.

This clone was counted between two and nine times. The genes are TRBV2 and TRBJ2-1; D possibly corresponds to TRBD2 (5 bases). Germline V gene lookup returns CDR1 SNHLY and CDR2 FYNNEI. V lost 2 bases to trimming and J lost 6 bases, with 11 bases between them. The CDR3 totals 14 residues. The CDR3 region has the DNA TGTGCCAGCAGTGAAACAACTAGTCGCAATGAGCAGTTCTTC. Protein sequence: CASSETTSRNEQFF.

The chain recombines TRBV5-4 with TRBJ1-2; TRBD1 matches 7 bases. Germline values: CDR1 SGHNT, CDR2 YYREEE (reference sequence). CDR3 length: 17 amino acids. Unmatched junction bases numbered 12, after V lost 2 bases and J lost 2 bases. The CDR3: CASSFNIRGRINYGYTF. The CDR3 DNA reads TGTGCCAGCAGCTTTAATATAAGGGGGCGGATAAACTATGGCTACACCTTC.

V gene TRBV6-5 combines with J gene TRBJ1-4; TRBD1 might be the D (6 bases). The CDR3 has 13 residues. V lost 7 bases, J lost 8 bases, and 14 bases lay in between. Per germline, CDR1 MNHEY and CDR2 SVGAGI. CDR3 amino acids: CASTPAQGEKLFF. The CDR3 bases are TGTGCCAGCACCCCGGCGCAGGGGGAAAAACTGTTTTTT.

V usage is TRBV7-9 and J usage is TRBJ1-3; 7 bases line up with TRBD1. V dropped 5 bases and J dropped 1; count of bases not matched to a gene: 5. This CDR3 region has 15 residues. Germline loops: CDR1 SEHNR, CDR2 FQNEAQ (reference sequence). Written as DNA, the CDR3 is TGTGCCAGCAGCCAACCCAGGGGGTCTGGAAACACCATATATTTT. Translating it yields CASSQPRGSGNTIYF.

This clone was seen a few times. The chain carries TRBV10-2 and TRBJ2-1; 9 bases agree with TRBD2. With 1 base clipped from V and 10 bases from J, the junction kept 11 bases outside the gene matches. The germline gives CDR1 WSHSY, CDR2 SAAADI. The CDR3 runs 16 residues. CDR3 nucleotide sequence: TGCGCCAGCAGTGAGTTCAGCGGGGGGTTTCTTGGGGAGCAGTTCTTC. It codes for CASSEFSGGFLGEQFF.

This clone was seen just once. CDR3 protein: CASSEGDWEGAYNSPLHF. DNA of the CDR3: TGTGCCAGCAGTGAAGGGGACTGGGAAGGAGCCTATAATTCACCCCTCCACTTT. V is TRBV2 and J is TRBJ1-6, with a tentative D call TRBD1 (5 bases). Germline V gene sequence: CDR1 SNHLY, CDR2 FYNNEI. The CDR3 runs 18 residues. Trimming shortened V by 1 base and J by 2 bases, and 15 bases separated the two germline ends.

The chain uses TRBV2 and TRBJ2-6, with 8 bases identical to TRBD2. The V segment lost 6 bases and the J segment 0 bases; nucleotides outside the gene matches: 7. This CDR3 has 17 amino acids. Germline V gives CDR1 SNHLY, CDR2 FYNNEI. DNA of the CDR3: TGTGCCAGCAGGGTCGGGGGGGCGCCCTCTGGGGCCAACGTCCTGACTTTC. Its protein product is CASRVGGAPSGANVLTF. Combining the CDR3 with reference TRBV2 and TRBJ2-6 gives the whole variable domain EPEVTQTPSHQVTQMGQEVILRCVPISNHLYFYWYRQILGQKVEFLVSFYNNEISEKSEIFDDQFSVERPDGSNFTLKIRSTKLEDSAMYFCASRVGGAPSGANVLTFGAGSRLTVL.

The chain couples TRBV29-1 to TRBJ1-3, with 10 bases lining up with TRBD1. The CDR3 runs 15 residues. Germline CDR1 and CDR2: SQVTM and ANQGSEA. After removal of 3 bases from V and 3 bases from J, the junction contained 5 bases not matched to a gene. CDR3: CSVENRDRGGNTIYF. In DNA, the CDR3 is TGCAGCGTTGAGAACCGGGACAGGGGTGGAAACACCATATATTTT.

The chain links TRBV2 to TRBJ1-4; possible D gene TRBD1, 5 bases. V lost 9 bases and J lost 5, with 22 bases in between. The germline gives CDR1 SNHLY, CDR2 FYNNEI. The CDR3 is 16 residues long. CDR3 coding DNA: TGTGCCAGTCAACTGTCTCATACGTGGGGCAATGAAAAACTGTTTTTT. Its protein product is CASQLSHTWGNEKLFF.

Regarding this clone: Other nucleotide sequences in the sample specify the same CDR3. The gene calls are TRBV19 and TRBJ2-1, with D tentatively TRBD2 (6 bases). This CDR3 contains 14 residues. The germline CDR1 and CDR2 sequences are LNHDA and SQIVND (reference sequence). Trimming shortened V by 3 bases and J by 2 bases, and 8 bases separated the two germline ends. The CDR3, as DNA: TGTGCCAGTAGTATCGGAGGGGCCTACAATGAGCAGTTCTTC. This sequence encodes CASSIGGAYNEQFF.